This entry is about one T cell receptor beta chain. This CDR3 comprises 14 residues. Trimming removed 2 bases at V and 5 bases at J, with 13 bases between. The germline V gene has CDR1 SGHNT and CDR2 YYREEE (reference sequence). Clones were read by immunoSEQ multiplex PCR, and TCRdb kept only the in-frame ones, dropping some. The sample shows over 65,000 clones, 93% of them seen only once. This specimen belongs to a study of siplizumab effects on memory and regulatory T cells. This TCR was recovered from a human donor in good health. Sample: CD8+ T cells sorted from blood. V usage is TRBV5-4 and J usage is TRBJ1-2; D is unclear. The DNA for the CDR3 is TGTGCCAGCAGCTTAGACGGGTCCCCTTATGGCTACACCTTC. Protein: CASSLDGSPYGYTF.